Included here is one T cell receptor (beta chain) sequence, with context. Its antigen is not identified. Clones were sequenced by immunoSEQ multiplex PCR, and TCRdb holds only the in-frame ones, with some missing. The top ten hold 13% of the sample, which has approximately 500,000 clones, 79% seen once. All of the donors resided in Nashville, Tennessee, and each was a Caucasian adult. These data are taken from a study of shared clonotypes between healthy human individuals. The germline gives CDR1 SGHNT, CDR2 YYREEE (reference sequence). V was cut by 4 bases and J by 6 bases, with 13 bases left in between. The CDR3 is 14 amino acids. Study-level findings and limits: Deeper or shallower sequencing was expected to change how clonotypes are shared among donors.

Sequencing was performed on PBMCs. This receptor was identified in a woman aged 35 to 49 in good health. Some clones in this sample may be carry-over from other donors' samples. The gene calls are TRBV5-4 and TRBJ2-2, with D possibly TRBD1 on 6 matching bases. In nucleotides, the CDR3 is TGTGCCAGCAGCCTCGGACAGAATGCCGGGGAGCTGTTTTTT. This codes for CASSLGQNAGELFF.